Each of the 7 T cell receptor beta chains below was sequenced from the same sample in a study of cytomegalovirus exposure and HLA in healthy donors. PCR involved 60 Vbeta and 13 Jbeta primers. Profiling relied on immunoSEQ multiplex PCR, and the TCRdb table lists in-frame clones only, not all of them. This table has about 200,000 clones, about three quarters appearing once. Sequences were obtained from PBMCs. The receptors here all came from a man between 18 and 29 years old in good health and CMV-seronegative.

The sample holds one count of this clone. The chain is built from TRBV19 and TRBJ2-7, with 8 bases fitting TRBD2. The V gene's germline CDR1 is LNHDA and CDR2 SQIVND (reference sequence). The CDR3 length is 16 residues. The junction had 10 bases not matched to a gene; V was cut back by 6 bases and J by 0 bases. The CDR3 bases are TGTGCCAGTAGCCGGAAACGGGGGGGCAGCTCCTACGAGCAGTACTTC. Translating gives CASSRKRGGSSYEQYF.

Details on this clone: This same CDR3 is encoded by further DNA sequences in the sample. The chain has TRBV5-1 and TRBJ2-5; possible D gene TRBD1, 5 bases. Trimming left V 0 bases short and J 2 bases short, with 8 bases between. This CDR3 has 14 amino acids. Germline loops: CDR1 SGHRS, CDR2 YFSETQ. CDR3 sequence reads: CASSLGQFQETQYF. The CDR3 DNA reads as TGCGCCAGCAGCTTGGGACAGTTTCAAGAGACCCAGTACTTC.

This clone came up a few times. The chain links TRBV9 to TRBJ2-1, with D maybe TRBD1 (5 bases). The CDR3 extends over 12 amino acids. The V end lost 0 bases, the J end lost 9 bases, and 7 bases lay between the germline ends. Germline V CDR1 and CDR2: SGDLS, YYNGEE. The CDR3 spells CASSVDRLEQFF. DNA of the CDR3: TGTGCCAGCAGCGTAGACAGGCTTGAGCAGTTCTTC.

This sequence joins TRBV15 and TRBJ2-5, with TRBD2 matching 12 bases. The CDR3 contains 15 residues. Trimming at V came to 0 bases and at J to 10 bases, leaving 6 bases not matched to a gene. Germline V gene lookup returns CDR1 LNHNV and CDR2 YYDKDF (reference sequence). CDR3 nucleotide sequence: TGTGCCACCAGCAGAGAAGGACTAGCGGGAACGGTCCAGTACTTC. Protein sequence: CATSREGLAGTVQYF.

This chain connects TRBV6-1 to TRBJ1-1; the D is unclear. There are 14 residues in the CDR3. Germline V lookup: CDR1 MNHNS, CDR2 SASEGT. V lost 4 bases, J lost 0 bases, and 9 bases lay in between. DNA of the CDR3: TGTGCCAGCAGTGCATCAGGAATGAACACTGAAGCTTTCTTT. Its protein product is CASSASGMNTEAFF.

For the CDR3, the DNA is TGTGCCAGCAGCGGGGGGGGAAATGAGGACAATGAGCAGTTCTTC. Its translation is CASSGGGNEDNEQFF. V gene TRBV9 combines with J gene TRBJ2-1; 7 nucleotides agree with TRBD2. This CDR3 is 15 amino acids long. CDR1 and CDR2 (germline): SGDLS, YYNGEE. V trimming: 3 bases; J trimming: 5 bases; junction bases outside the gene matches: 8. The variable domain in full, with the rest retrieved from reference TRBV9 and TRBJ2-1, is DSGVTQTPKHLITATGQRVTLRCSPRSGDLSVYWYQQSLDQGLQFLIQYYNGEERAKGNILERFSAQQFPDLHSELNLSSLELGDSALYFCASSGGGNEDNEQFFGPGTRLTVL.

The chain has TRBV10-3 and TRBJ2-2; D unclear. CDR1 is ENHRY, CDR2 SYGVKD, per germline. The CDR3 sequence is 13 residues long. V was shortened by 2 bases and J by 4 bases, with 5 bases between the two germline ends. CDR3 region: CAISEVSTGELFF. In DNA, the CDR3 is TGTGCCATCAGTGAGGTTAGCACCGGGGAGCTGTTTTTT.